Following are 29 T cell receptor beta chains from one sample sequenced in a study of response to subunit inactivated influenza vaccine. TCRdb recomputed calls from the RT-PCR reads with MiXCR, one row per CDR3 protein. The sample shows around 850,000 distinct CDR3 sequences, less than 20% of them seen only once. The specimen was PBMCs from blood, collected less than 6 days after vaccination. These receptors originate from a man in his fifties who received an inactivated influenza vaccine.

As for this clonotype: The junction departs from the called germline gene at one end, perhaps through a read error. The chain is built from TRBV20-1 and TRBJ1-2; D is uncertain. Per the germline V gene, CDR1 is DFQATT and CDR2 is SNEGSKA (reference sequence). The CDR3 sequence is 13 residues long. CDR3 nucleotide sequence: TGCAGTGCTACGGAGACGGGCTACTATGGCTACATCTTC. Protein: CSATETGYYGYIF.

This rearrangement joins TRBV24-1 to TRBJ2-2; unclear D gene. The CDR3 sequence is 18 residues long. Germline V gene lookup returns CDR1 KGHDR and CDR2 SFDVKD. V was clipped by 2 bases and J by 5 bases, with 20 bases between them. This CDR3 reads CATSDSVGRPLGTGELFF. The CDR3 coding sequence is TGTGCCACCAGTGATTCAGTAGGACGTCCCCTGGGGACCGGGGAGCTGTTTTTT.

In this sample, this clonotype turned up many times. The chain uses TRBV4-3 and TRBJ2-7; possible D gene TRBD1, 6 bases. CDR3 length: 15 residues. Trimming took off 3 bases at V and 2 bases at J, with 14 bases between the two ends. Germline loops: CDR1 LGHNA, CDR2 YSLEER. The CDR3 nucleotides read TGCGCCAGCAGCCAGGTGATCGGACAGACCTACGAGCAGTACTTC. This translates into CASSQVIGQTYEQYF.

The chain employs TRBV5-1 and TRBJ1-1; D might be TRBD1 (5 bases). Germline V gene data show CDR1 as SGHRS and CDR2 as YFSETQ. The CDR3 is 13 residues long. Between the trimmed V and J ends, which lost 5 bases and 2 bases, there was a span of 10 bases. The CDR3 reads CASSSGINTEAFF. The CDR3 DNA sequence: TGCGCCAGCAGTTCAGGGATAAACACTGAAGCTTTCTTT.

The J gene is TRBJ2-7, the V gene TRBV4-3; D is perhaps TRBD1 or TRBD2 (5 bases each). V lost 7 bases to trimming and J lost 0 bases, with 10 bases between them. Germline lookup yields CDR1 LGHNA and CDR2 YSLEER. The CDR3 has 13 amino acids. The CDR3 nucleotides are TGCGCCAGCACAGAGGGGAGCTCCTACGAGCAGTACTTC. Translation gives CASTEGSSYEQYF.

The chain combines TRBV27 with TRBJ2-2; the D is unclear. The V end lost 2 bases, the J end lost 4 bases, and 14 bases lay between the germline ends. The CDR3 totals 16 residues. Germline V CDR1 and CDR2: MNHEY, SMNVEV (reference sequence). CDR3: CASSLVGWLGTGELFF. DNA of the CDR3: TGTGCCAGCAGTTTAGTAGGGTGGCTGGGCACCGGGGAGCTGTTTTTT.

This clonotype was seen more than once but under ten times. The genes are TRBV20-1 and TRBJ1-6, with D uncertain. CDR1 and CDR2 from the germline V gene are DFQATT and SNEGSKA (reference sequence). Trimming took 3 bases from V and 9 from J, leaving 21 bases between them. CDR3 length equals 16 residues. The CDR3 spells CSARGFLGSSGSPLHF. CDR3 coding DNA: TGCAGTGCTAGGGGTTTCTTGGGCTCCAGTGGTTCACCCCTCCACTTT.

This chain uses TRBV10-3 with TRBJ2-7, with 7 bases identical to TRBD2. CDR1 is ENHRY, CDR2 SYGVKD, per germline. V dropped 4 bases and J dropped 5; count of bases not matched to a gene: 5. This CDR3 comprises 13 residues. The CDR3 here is CAISVGGRDEQYF. The DNA of the CDR3 is TGTGCCATCAGTGTGGGAGGGAGGGACGAGCAGTACTTC.

This clonotype appeared a few times. This chain links TRBV15 with TRBJ2-6; weak D call: TRBD1 (6 bases). V was clipped by 6 bases and J by 1 base, with 13 bases between them. This CDR3 is 16 amino acids long. Germline lookup yields CDR1 LNHNV and CDR2 YYDKDF (reference sequence). The CDR3 DNA reads as TGTGCCACCAGTCCTCTTCAGGGGTCTGGGGCCAACGTCCTGACTTTC. Its translation is CATSPLQGSGANVLTF.

The rearrangement joins TRBV5-6 to TRBJ2-5; possible D gene TRBD1, 6 bases. V dropped 7 bases and J dropped 5 bases, with 18 bases sitting between them. The CDR3 extends over 14 amino acids. Germline CDR1 is SGHDT and CDR2 is YYEEEE. Here the CDR3 reads CASWRPGTQETQYF. For the CDR3, the DNA is TGTGCCAGCTGGCGCCCCGGGACACAGGAGACCCAGTACTTC.

The chain recombines TRBV10-3 with TRBJ2-1, with 11 bases that match TRBD2. CDR3 length equals 15 residues. The trim removed 2 bases at V and 9 bases at J, leaving 6 bases unmatched. Germline CDR1 is ENHRY and CDR2 is SYGVKD. CDR3 in amino acids: CAISETSGRLAEQFF. The CDR3 nucleotides read TGTGCCATCAGTGAGACTAGCGGGAGACTGGCTGAGCAGTTCTTC.

The rearrangement joins TRBV4-2 to TRBJ2-1; weak D call: TRBD2 (5 bases). V was clipped by 0 bases and J by 13 bases, with 10 bases between them. The CDR3 contains 12 residues. Germline lookup yields CDR1 LGHNA and CDR2 YNFKEQ. Here the CDR3 DNA reads TGTGCCAGCAGCCAAGATGCAGGAGGACAGTTCTTC. The encoded protein is CASSQDAGGQFF.

In this sample, this clonotype turned up a few times. The rearrangement links TRBV5-1 to TRBJ2-3; TRBD2 matches at 8 bases. V gave up 0 bases and J gave up 3 bases; unmatched junction bases: 9. In germline, CDR1 is SGHRS, CDR2 YFSETQ. The CDR3 spans 17 residues. For the CDR3, the DNA is TGCGCCAGCAGCTTGGTAGCTGTACGGGGGGGGACAGATACGCAGTATTTT. It translates to CASSLVAVRGGTDTQYF.

This clonotype came up a few times. The chain combines TRBV6-1 with TRBJ2-5; either TRBD1 or TRBD2 may fit D (6 bases each). The CDR3 is made up of 16 amino acids. Germline V gene lookup returns CDR1 MNHNS and CDR2 SASEGT. The V end lost 8 bases, the J end lost 1 base, and 20 bases lay between the germline ends. For the CDR3, the DNA is TGTGCCAGCGGGCTCGTCGGGGGCCGCTTCCAAGAGACCCAGTACTTC. This translates into CASGLVGGRFQETQYF.

V and J are TRBV11-3 and TRBJ2-5; no definite D call. V gave up 2 bases and J gave up 5 bases, with 9 bases separating them. The CDR3 runs to 13 residues. CDR1 is SGHNT, CDR2 YENEEA, per germline. As DNA, the CDR3 is TGTGCCAGCAGCTTAAGTCCGCGGGAGACCCAGTACTTC. The encoded protein is CASSLSPRETQYF.

The V gene is TRBV3-1, the J gene TRBJ2-2; maybe TRBD2 (5 bases). The germline V and J ends were trimmed by 1 base and 0 bases, with 15 bases remaining between them. In germline, CDR1 is LGHDT, CDR2 YNNKEL (reference sequence). The CDR3 consists of 18 residues. In DNA form, the CDR3 reads TGTGCCAGCAGCCAAGGCCCCCCTAGCCAAACGAACACCGGGGAGCTGTTTTTT. Protein sequence: CASSQGPPSQTNTGELFF.

V and J are TRBV18 and TRBJ2-1, with TRBD2 matching over 7 bases. The CDR3 spans 15 residues. Germline CDR1 reads KGHSH; CDR2 reads LQKENI. V was pared by 3 bases and J by 6 bases, with 8 bases of the junction left unmatched. In nucleotides, the CDR3 is TGTGCCAGCTCACCGAGCAGAGGGAGGGGCAATGAGCAGTTCTTC. Translated, it gives CASSPSRGRGNEQFF.

This clonotype was picked up many times. V gene TRBV7-2 combines with J gene TRBJ2-1; the match to TRBD1 covers 8 bases. CDR3 length: 15 residues. V shed 3 bases, J shed 0 bases, and the junction held 1 base outside the gene matches. Germline-derived CDR1 and CDR2 are SGHTA and FQGNSA. The CDR3 nucleotides read TGTGCCAGCAGCTTCGACAGGGGCTCCTACAATGAGCAGTTCTTC. Translation gives CASSFDRGSYNEQFF.

As concerns this clonotype: With a much larger clone just one base away, this may be a read error. The gene calls are TRBV10-3 and TRBJ2-5; D is ambiguous. Germline V gene sequence: CDR1 ENHRY, CDR2 SYGVKD. V was cut by 7 bases and J by 9 bases, with 18 bases left in between. The CDR3 consists of 13 residues. This CDR3 is CAINLRIGVAQYF. In nucleotides, the CDR3 is TGTGCCATCAACCTGAGAATAGGAGTGGCCCAGTACTTC.

This clonotype occurred many times. This chain joins TRBV10-3 and TRBJ2-3; no firm D call. The CDR3 extends over 12 amino acids. Germline V gives CDR1 ENHRY, CDR2 SYGVKD. V lost 5 bases, J lost 6 bases, and 9 bases lay in between. Here the CDR3 reads CAISNMGDTQYF. Here the CDR3 DNA reads TGTGCCATCAGTAATATGGGTGATACGCAGTATTTT.

Many counts were recorded for this clonotype. This rearrangement joins TRBV27 to TRBJ2-7; D unclear. In germline, CDR1 is MNHEY, CDR2 SMNVEV (reference sequence). The V end lost 2 bases, the J end lost 0 bases, and 14 bases lay between the germline ends. The CDR3 runs 16 residues. The CDR3 region is CASSLNGVGSSYEQYF. For the CDR3, the DNA is TGTGCCAGCAGTTTAAATGGGGTGGGAAGCTCCTACGAGCAGTACTTC.

This clonotype appeared a few times. This rearrangement joins TRBV6-2 or TRBV6-3 to TRBJ2-1; 7 bases are shared with TRBD2. This CDR3 contains 15 residues. Germline V gene data show CDR1 as MNHEY and CDR2 as SVGEGT. Losses at the gene ends were 6 bases for V and 4 bases for J; bases not matched to a gene: 9. CDR3 DNA sequence: TGTGCCAGCAGCCTCGAAGGTAGCGGGTACAATGAGCAGTTCTTC. It encodes CASSLEGSGYNEQFF.

This clonotype was seen ten or more times. The rearrangement links TRBV11-2 to TRBJ2-1; tentatively, D is TRBD2 (5 bases). Between the trimmed V and J ends, which lost 4 bases and 0 bases, there was a span of 16 bases. The CDR3 covers 17 residues. The V gene's germline CDR1 is SGHAT and CDR2 FQNNGV. CDR3 coding DNA: TGTGCCAGCAGCTCGGTTGTTCTAGCAGACTCCTACAATGAGCAGTTCTTC. This translates into CASSSVVLADSYNEQFF.

There are a few counts of this clonotype. The rearrangement joins TRBV20-1 to TRBJ2-1, with TRBD1 as a possible D gene (6 bases). The germline CDR1 and CDR2 sequences are DFQATT and SNEGSKA (reference sequence). The length of the CDR3 is 13 residues. With 5 bases removed from V and 2 bases from J, the gap between germline ends came to 10 bases. The CDR3 region has the DNA TGCAGTGCTCCTTGGGGGCCCTACAATGAGCAGTTCTTC. Encoded protein: CSAPWGPYNEQFF.

V is TRBV20-1 and J is TRBJ1-2; no clear D gene. CDR1 and CDR2 (germline): DFQATT, SNEGSKA (reference sequence). The CDR3 has 16 residues. Trimming took off 3 bases at V and 0 bases at J, with 17 bases between the two ends. The CDR3 loop is CSASRQPAEANYGYTF. The CDR3 DNA follows: TGCAGTGCTAGTCGGCAACCGGCCGAGGCTAACTATGGCTACACCTTC.

This clonotype was recorded once. The rearrangement joins TRBV28 to TRBJ2-7; tentative D call: TRBD2 (6 bases). This CDR3 has 16 residues. Germline lookup yields CDR1 MDHEN and CDR2 SYDVKM. The V end lost 1 base, the J end lost 2 bases, and 15 bases lay between the germline ends. The CDR3, as DNA: TGTGCCAGCAGTTTATTCGGTCTGGAGGGAACCTACGAGCAGTACTTC. This encodes CASSLFGLEGTYEQYF. Full variable domain (remainder filled in from reference TRBV28 and TRBJ2-7): DVKVTQSSRYLVKRTGEKVFLECVQDMDHENMFWYRQDPGLGLRLIYFSYDVKMKEKGDIPEGYSVSREKKERFSLILESASTNQTSMYLCASSLFGLEGTYEQYFGPGTRLTVT.

This clonotype was seen a few times. The V gene is TRBV4-2, the J gene TRBJ2-7; 8 bases match TRBD2. CDR1 and CDR2 from the germline V gene are LGHNA and YNFKEQ. Trimming took 0 bases from V and 3 from J; bases not matched to a gene: 7. The CDR3 is 16 residues long. Here the CDR3 DNA reads TGTGCCAGCAGCCAAGATCTGGTAGCGGGAAACTACGAGCAGTACTTC. Protein: CASSQDLVAGNYEQYF.

The chain couples TRBV7-9 to TRBJ2-6; 15 positions match TRBD2. Trimming at V came to 9 bases and at J to 4 bases, leaving 7 bases not matched to a gene. CDR3 length: 17 residues. CDR1 is SEHNR, CDR2 FQNEAQ, per germline (reference sequence). Here the CDR3 DNA reads TGTGCCAGTGGGACTAGCGGGGGGCCGAAAGGGGCCAACGTCCTGACTTTC. It codes for CASGTSGGPKGANVLTF.

The chain joins TRBV6-1 to TRBJ2-2; TRBD1 agrees at 10 bases. Germline CDR1 and CDR2: MNHNS and SASEGT. The CDR3 spans 17 residues. Trimming at V came to 4 bases and at J to 0 bases, leaving 5 bases not matched to a gene. This CDR3 reads CASSAHDRGPNTGELFF. The CDR3 DNA reads as TGTGCCAGCAGTGCCCACGACAGGGGGCCGAACACCGGGGAGCTGTTTTTT.